This paragraph covers one TCR beta chain sequence. TCR beta CDR3 regions were amplified from RNA transcripts. The TCR CDR3 was amplified in a first-round RT-PCR using the HTBI primer set. TCRdb passed the multiplex PCR reads through MiXCR, listing each CDR3 protein once. Of roughly 740,000 distinct CDR3 sequences listed, about a sixth were seen once; the top ten hold 8.4%. The sample belongs to a study of T cells in Graves' hyperthyroidism and ophthalmopathy. The CDR3 length is 12 residues. CDR1 is SEHNR, CDR2 FQNEAQ, per germline (reference sequence). V shed 6 bases and J shed 9 bases, with 12 bases lying between them.

This chain connects TRBV7-9 to TRBJ2-1; D is perhaps TRBD2 (6 bases). The sample comprised blood. This TCR derives from a man between 18 and 35 years old with Graves' hyperthyroidism. This chain's CDR3 is CASSATRFEQFF. CDR3 coding DNA: TGTGCCAGCAGTGCGACTAGATTTGAGCAGTTCTTC.